This entry describes one TCR beta chain. This clonotype was detected only a few times. Its antigen is not yet known. The sample holds no much larger clone one base away, and base qualities are not on file. The data originate from a study of T-cell memory formation after mild COVID-19 (dated by TCRdb to the early 2020s). Context from the whole study: TCR sequence clusters from the two donors were largely donor specific. Longitudinal TCRalpha and TCRbeta repertoire sequencing tracked T-cell clones expanding and contracting after mild COVID-19 in two donors. Two young, previously healthy adult volunteers made up the cohort, one male and one female.

PBMCs were isolated by Ficoll-Paque density gradient centrifugation. Summary of the overall study and its limitations: Clones contracting from day 15 to 85 had balanced CD4/CD8 phenotypes, while a second wave expanding from day 15 to 37 was biased towards CD4+. Contracting CD4+ clones were located mainly in the CM and EM memory subsets, whereas CD8+ clones were found to be enriched in EMRA. SARS-CoV-2 specificity was not confirmed for the second-wave clones peaking on day 37. Some responding clones were found in pre-infection memory, which suggests that pre-existing cross-reactive memory T cells took part in the SARS-CoV-2 response. Only two mild cases were covered in the study, and larger cohorts including severe cases with pre-infection samples were considered necessary.

Reads for this sample came from an Illumina NovaSeq 6000. cDNA libraries for TCRalpha and TCRbeta were prepared by 5'RACE using constant-segment primers, with sample barcodes and unique molecular identifiers added. RNA was extracted from every sample with Trizol reagent. Libraries were amplified in two PCR steps, with a second sample barcode and Illumina TruSeq adapters added in the second step. Sequencing of libraries was performed on an Illumina NovaSeq with 2 x 150 bp paired-end reads. The authors' pipeline ran thus. Reads were demultiplexed and collapsed into UMI-guided consensus sequences with migec v1.2.7. Using mixcr v2.1.11, UMI consensuses were aligned to TRA and TRB V and J templates and then assembled into clonotypes. Expanded or contracted clonotypes were those called significant by both edgeR and NoisET, with noise models trained on biological replicates. For edgeR calls, the cutoffs were a false discovery rate-adjusted p below 0.01 and a log2 fold-change threshold of 1. As an exploratory analysis of dynamics, max-normalized trajectories of the 1000 most abundant clonotypes were examined by PCA with hierarchical clustering. Each responding clone was given a CD4 or CD8 phenotype based on the CD4+ and CD8+ repertoires, which had been sequenced separately. Clones were called with MiXCR by TCRdb after fastp trimmed the public reads at Q25, and only in-frame beta chains were retained. Rows with a matching CDR3 protein are joined into one entry that keeps the most common DNA and genes. These V and J calls are TCRdb output, not the study's own analysis. The sample table lists roughly 580,000 distinct CDR3 sequences, more than 15% of them with a count of one. The top ten clones comprise 12% of the sample.

Its CDR3 holds 15 amino acids, cysteine through phenylalanine. The retained sequence is limited to the CDR3, 45 bases, with the frame set at the first base. For CDR1 and CDR2, the germline V gene lists SGHTA and FQGNSA. Germline trimming amounts to 4 bases on V and 5 bases on J, with 10 as the count of junction bases outside the gene matches. The sequence was collected from an adult woman who had mild COVID-19 (a few samples of this study predate the infection). The sample titles of this study are shuffled in the database, so cell type and time point are left out; the donor was told from shared clones. Recombination linked TRBV7-2 to TRBJ1-1; 7 middle bases align to TRBD1. Sequences were obtained from PBMCs or a T cell subset sorted from them (not recorded which). This receptor has the CDR3 CASSSTPDRATEAFF. The sequenced DNA: TGTGCCAGCAGCTCTACTCCTGACAGGGCGACTGAAGCTTTCTTT.